This T cell receptor (beta chain) was found in a study of blood T cell repertoires in COVID-19. Germline V lookup: CDR1 SGHTA, CDR2 FQGTGA. Trimming cost V 3 bases and J 0 bases; bases outside gene matches: 4. The CDR3 loop spans 16 amino acids. Here immunoSEQ multiplex PCR was the method, and the copy in TCRdb shows in-frame clones only, minus some. The repertoire has about 170,000 clones, around 83% of them found once; the top ten carry about 3.6%. The sequence was collected from a woman aged 50 to 65 in a cohort exposed to, infected with or recovered from COVID-19 (not recorded which). The V and J genes are TRBV7-3 and TRBJ2-3; 9 positions agree with TRBD1. The sequenced sample was PBMCs or T cells enriched from blood (not recorded which). The CDR3 DNA follows: TGTGCCAGCAGCTTCTCCGGGACAGGGAGCACAGATACGCAGTATTTT. Translation gives CASSFSGTGSTDTQYF.